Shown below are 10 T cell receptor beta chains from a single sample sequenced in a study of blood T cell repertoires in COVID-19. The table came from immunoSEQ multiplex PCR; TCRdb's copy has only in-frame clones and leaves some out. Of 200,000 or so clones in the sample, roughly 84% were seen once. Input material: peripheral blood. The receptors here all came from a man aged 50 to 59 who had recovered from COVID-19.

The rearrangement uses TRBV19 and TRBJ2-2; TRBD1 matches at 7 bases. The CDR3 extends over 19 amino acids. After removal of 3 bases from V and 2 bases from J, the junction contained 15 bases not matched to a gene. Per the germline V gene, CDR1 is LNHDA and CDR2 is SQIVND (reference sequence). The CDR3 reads CASSMRGPLSGSNTGELFF. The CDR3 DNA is TGTGCCAGTAGTATGAGGGGGCCCCTGTCGGGCAGTAACACCGGGGAGCTGTTTTTT.

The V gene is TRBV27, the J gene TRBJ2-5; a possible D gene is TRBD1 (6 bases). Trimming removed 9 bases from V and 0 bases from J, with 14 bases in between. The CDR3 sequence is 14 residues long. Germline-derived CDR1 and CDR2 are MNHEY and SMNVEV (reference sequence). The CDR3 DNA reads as TGTGCCAGTAGGATTACAGGGTACCAAGAGACCCAGTACTTC. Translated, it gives CASRITGYQETQYF.

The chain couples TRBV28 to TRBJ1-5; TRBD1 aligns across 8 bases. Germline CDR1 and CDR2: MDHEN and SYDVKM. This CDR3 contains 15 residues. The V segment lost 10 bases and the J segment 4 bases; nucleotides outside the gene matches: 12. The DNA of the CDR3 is TGTGCCATCGAAAATAGACAGGGGCTAAATCAGCCCCAGCATTTT. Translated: CAIENRQGLNQPQHF.

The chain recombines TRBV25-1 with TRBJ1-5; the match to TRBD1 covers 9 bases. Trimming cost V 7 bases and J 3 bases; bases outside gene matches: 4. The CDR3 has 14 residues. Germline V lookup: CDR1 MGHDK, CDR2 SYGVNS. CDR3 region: CASKGTGSNQPQHF. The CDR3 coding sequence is TGTGCCAGCAAAGGGACAGGGTCCAATCAGCCCCAGCATTTT.

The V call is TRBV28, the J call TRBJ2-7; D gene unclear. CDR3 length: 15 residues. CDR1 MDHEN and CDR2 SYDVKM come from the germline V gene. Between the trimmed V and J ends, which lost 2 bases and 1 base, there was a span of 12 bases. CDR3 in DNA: TGTGCCAGCAGTTTACCCCTGGGCTATTCCTACGAGCAGTACTTC. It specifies CASSLPLGYSYEQYF.

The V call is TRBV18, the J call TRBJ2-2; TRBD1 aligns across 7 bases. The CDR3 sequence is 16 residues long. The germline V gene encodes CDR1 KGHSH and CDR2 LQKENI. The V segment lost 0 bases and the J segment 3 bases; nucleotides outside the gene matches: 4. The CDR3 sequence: CASSPPWQGDTGELFF. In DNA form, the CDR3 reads TGTGCCAGCTCACCACCGTGGCAGGGGGACACCGGGGAGCTGTTTTTT.

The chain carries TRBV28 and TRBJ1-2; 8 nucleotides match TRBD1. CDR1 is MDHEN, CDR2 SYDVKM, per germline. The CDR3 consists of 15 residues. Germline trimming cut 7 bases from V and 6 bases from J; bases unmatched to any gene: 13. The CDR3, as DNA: TGTGCCAGCAAGGGGGACAGGCCGCCGAGCGATGGCTACACCTTC. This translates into CASKGDRPPSDGYTF.

CDR3 sequence reads: CASREGLAGTDTQYF. Written as DNA, the CDR3 is TGTGCCAGCAGGGAGGGACTAGCGGGAACAGATACGCAGTATTTT. The rearrangement links TRBV2 to TRBJ2-3, with 13 bases lining up with TRBD2. The CDR3 length is 15 residues. CDR1 SNHLY and CDR2 FYNNEI come from the germline V gene. The junction had 3 bases not matched to a gene; V was cut back by 6 bases and J by 3 bases.

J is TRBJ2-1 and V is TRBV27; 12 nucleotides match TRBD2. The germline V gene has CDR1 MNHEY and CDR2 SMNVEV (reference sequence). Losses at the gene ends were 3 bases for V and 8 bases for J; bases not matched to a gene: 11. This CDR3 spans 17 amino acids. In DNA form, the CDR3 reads TGTGCCAGCAGTTTCCGGGGACTAGCGGGTATTGTAGATGAGCAGTTCTTC. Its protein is CASSFRGLAGIVDEQFF.

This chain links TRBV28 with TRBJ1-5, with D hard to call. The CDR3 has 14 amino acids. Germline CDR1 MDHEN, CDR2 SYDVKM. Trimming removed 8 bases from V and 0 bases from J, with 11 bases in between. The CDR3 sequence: CASRGSYSNQPQHF. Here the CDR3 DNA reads TGTGCCAGCCGTGGCAGTTATAGCAATCAGCCCCAGCATTTT.